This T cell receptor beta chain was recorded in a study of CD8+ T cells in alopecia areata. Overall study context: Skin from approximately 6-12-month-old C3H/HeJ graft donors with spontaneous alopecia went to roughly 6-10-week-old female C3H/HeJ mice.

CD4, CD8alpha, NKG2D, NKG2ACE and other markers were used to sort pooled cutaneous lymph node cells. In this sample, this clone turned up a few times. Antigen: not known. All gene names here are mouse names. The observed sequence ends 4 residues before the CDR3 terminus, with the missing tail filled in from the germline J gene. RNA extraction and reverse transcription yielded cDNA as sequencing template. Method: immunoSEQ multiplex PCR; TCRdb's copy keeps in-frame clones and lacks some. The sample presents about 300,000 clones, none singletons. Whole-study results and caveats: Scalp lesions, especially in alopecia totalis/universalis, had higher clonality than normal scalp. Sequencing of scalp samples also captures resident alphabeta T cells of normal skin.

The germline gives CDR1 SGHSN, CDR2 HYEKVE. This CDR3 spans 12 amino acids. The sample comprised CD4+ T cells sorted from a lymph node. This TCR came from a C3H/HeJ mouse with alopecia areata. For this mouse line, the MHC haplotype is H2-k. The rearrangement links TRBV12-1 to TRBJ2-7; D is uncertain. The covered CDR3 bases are TGTGCCAGCTCTCTCGCTCAGTAT. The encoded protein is CASSLAQY. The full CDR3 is CASSLAQYEQYF.